Listed here are 28 T cell receptor beta chains from one sample, sequenced in a study of vaccination effects on CD4 cells after COVID-19. Measured with immunoSEQ multiplex PCR; TCRdb has only the in-frame clones, and not every one. The sample holds some 60,000 clones, approximately 81% seen once. Following 10 days of culture, CD4+ T cells were isolated. Of the BNT162b2 and mRNA-1273 vaccines, participants received two doses of one or the other. Their antigens remain unidentified. Sequenced material: CD4+ T cells from PBMCs cultured without peptide, taken after COVID-19 vaccination. These receptors were collected from a human donor who received a COVID-19 vaccine.

This chain links TRBV3-1 (or the pseudogene TRBV3-2) with TRBJ2-7, with 7 bases lining up with TRBD2. Germline CDR1 and CDR2: LGHDT and YNNKEL (reference sequence). This CDR3 spans 13 amino acids. The J segment lost 6 bases and the V segment lost 5 bases, leaving 7 bases of the junction unmatched. CDR3 loop: CASSVGEGGEQYF. The DNA for the CDR3 is TGTGCCAGCAGCGTGGGGGAGGGCGGCGAGCAGTACTTC.

The chain recombines TRBV9 with TRBJ1-1; the D gene is possibly TRBD1 (6 bases). In germline, CDR1 is SGDLS, CDR2 YYNGEE. The CDR3 length is 15 residues. V was shortened by 0 bases and J by 0 bases, with 9 bases between the two germline ends. The CDR3 loop is CASSVGGQLNTEAFF. DNA of the CDR3: TGTGCCAGCAGCGTAGGGGGGCAATTGAACACTGAAGCTTTCTTT.

The rearrangement uses TRBV19 and TRBJ1-1; D is unclear. CDR3 length: 13 amino acids. V lost 6 bases and J lost 6, with 14 bases in between. Looked up from germline, CDR1 is LNHDA and CDR2 is SQIVND (reference sequence). The CDR3 is CASSLGADAEAFF. For the CDR3, the DNA is TGTGCCAGTAGCCTAGGTGCGGATGCTGAAGCTTTCTTT.

The chain couples TRBV28 to TRBJ1-6; the D gene is possibly TRBD1 (5 bases). In germline, CDR1 is MDHEN, CDR2 SYDVKM. V was cut by 5 bases and J by 0 bases, with 11 bases left in between. The length of the CDR3 is 16 residues. CDR3 sequence reads: CASSQGGGSYNSPLHF. The CDR3 DNA is TGTGCCAGCAGTCAGGGCGGGGGCTCCTATAATTCACCCCTCCACTTT.

This clone has a handful of counts. V gene TRBV11-2 combines with J gene TRBJ1-3, with no clear D. Trimming removed 0 bases from V and 3 bases from J, with 3 bases in between. CDR1 and CDR2 (germline): SGHAT, FQNNGV. This CDR3 spans 13 amino acids. CDR3 protein: CASSLESGNTIYF. The CDR3 DNA reads TGTGCCAGCAGCTTAGAGAGTGGAAACACCATATATTTT.

This rearrangement joins TRBV3-1 (or the pseudogene TRBV3-2) to TRBJ2-7, with no clear D. The V and J ends lost 0 bases and 5 bases respectively, with 8 bases between them. The CDR3 length is 13 residues. Germline values: CDR1 LGHDT, CDR2 YNNKEL (reference sequence). The CDR3 loop is CASSQDSSHEQYF. In nucleotides, the CDR3 is TGTGCCAGCAGCCAAGATTCCAGCCACGAGCAGTACTTC.

This chain uses TRBV7-9 with TRBJ2-5; no clear D. This CDR3 is built from 13 residues. Germline V gene lookup returns CDR1 SEHNR and CDR2 FQNEAQ (reference sequence). V was pared by 5 bases and J by 3 bases, with 10 bases between. The CDR3 DNA sequence: TGTGCCAGCAGCGGAACAGCAAAAGAGACCCAGTACTTC. Its translation: CASSGTAKETQYF.

The chain uses TRBV9 and TRBJ1-1; D is undetermined. Trimming left V 0 bases short and J 5 bases short, with 8 bases between. Per germline, CDR1 SGDLS and CDR2 YYNGEE. The length of the CDR3 is 13 residues. The DNA for the CDR3 is TGTGCCAGCAGCGTAGGAGGGATAACTGAAGCTTTCTTT. Its protein product is CASSVGGITEAFF.

The V gene is TRBV2, the J gene TRBJ1-3; no clear D. The CDR3 length is 16 residues. Germline V gives CDR1 SNHLY, CDR2 FYNNEI. Deletions cut 1 base from V and 0 bases from J, with 10 bases between. This CDR3 reads CASSEGFASSGNTIYF. The CDR3 DNA sequence: TGTGCCAGCAGTGAAGGGTTTGCCTCCTCTGGAAACACCATATATTTT. Based on the CDR3 plus reference TRBV2 and TRBJ1-3, the full variable domain is EPEVTQTPSHQVTQMGQEVILRCVPISNHLYFYWYRQILGQKVEFLVSFYNNEISEKSEIFDDQFSVERPDGSNFTLKIRSTKLEDSAMYFCASSEGFASSGNTIYFGEGSWLTVV.

The V and J genes are TRBV9 and TRBJ1-6, with no clear D. V lost 3 bases, J lost 0 bases, and 13 bases lay in between. CDR1 and CDR2 from the germline V gene are SGDLS and YYNGEE. CDR3 length equals 17 residues. The CDR3 DNA follows: TGTGCCAGCAGCGCCTCTCTGGGGAGCTCCTATAATTCACCCCTCCACTTT. Its translation: CASSASLGSSYNSPLHF.

DNA for the CDR3: TGTGCCAGCAGCTTAACGGGGCGGGATCCCCCCTACGAGCAGTACTTC. It yields the protein CASSLTGRDPPYEQYF. The rearrangement joins TRBV7-2 to TRBJ2-7, with D perhaps matching TRBD2 (6 bases). This CDR3 is 16 amino acids long. Between the trimmed V and J ends, which lost 2 bases and 2 bases, there was a span of 16 bases. Germline V lookup: CDR1 SGHTA, CDR2 FQGNSA.

The rearrangement uses TRBV19 and TRBJ2-3; 8 bases are a match to TRBD1. Trimming at V came to 6 bases and at J to 5 bases, leaving 10 bases not matched to a gene. Germline CDR1 is LNHDA and CDR2 is SQIVND (reference sequence). The length of the CDR3 is 15 residues. The DNA for the CDR3 is TGTGCCAGTAGGAGACAGGGGCCCCGGGAAGATACGCAGTATTTT. Translated: CASRRQGPREDTQYF.

The rearrangement joins TRBV10-3 to TRBJ1-5; a weak D match, TRBD1 (6 bases). Germline-derived CDR1 and CDR2 are ENHRY and SYGVKD. The CDR3 length is 16 residues. The V end was cut by 8 bases, the J end by 1 base, with 18 bases between. Written as DNA, the CDR3 is TGTGCCATCGCCCCGGGGGGGGCAGGGAGCAATCAGCCCCAGCATTTT. This codes for CAIAPGGAGSNQPQHF.

The rearrangement joins TRBV4-1 to TRBJ1-5; D might be TRBD1 (5 bases). Germline CDR1 reads MGHRA; CDR2 reads YSYEKL. The CDR3 sequence is 15 residues long. Trimming removed 5 bases from V and 1 base from J, with 12 bases in between. The CDR3 protein is CASSSPGRSNQPQHF. The CDR3 DNA sequence: TGCGCCAGCAGCTCGCCGGGACGGAGCAATCAGCCCCAGCATTTT.

This chain joins TRBV5-1 and TRBJ1-4; D is unclear. The CDR3 covers 12 residues. V shed 5 bases and J shed 5 bases, with 7 bases lying between them. CDR1 and CDR2 (germline): SGHRS, YFSETQ. CDR3 loop: CASSQPNEKLFF. The CDR3 DNA reads TGCGCCAGCAGTCAACCAAATGAAAAACTGTTTTTT.

This clone was seen more than once but under ten times. This rearrangement joins TRBV25-1 to TRBJ1-5; 7 bases map to TRBD1. CDR1 is MGHDK, CDR2 SYGVNS, per germline. V shed 6 bases, J shed 4 bases, and the junction held 6 bases outside the gene matches. CDR3 length: 14 amino acids. The CDR3 bases are TGTGCCAGCAGACAGACAGGGCGAAATCAGCCCCAGCATTTT. This gives the protein CASRQTGRNQPQHF.

This clone was recorded only once. The gene calls are TRBV5-4 and TRBJ2-1; D not certain. Trimming stripped 1 base from V and 3 bases from J, with 11 bases between. The CDR3 consists of 15 residues. Per germline, CDR1 SGHNT and CDR2 YYREEE (reference sequence). The CDR3 reads CASSLSGGNYNEQFF. CDR3 DNA: TGTGCCAGCAGCTTGTCTGGCGGAAACTACAATGAGCAGTTCTTC.

This clone was picked up a small number of times. The genes are TRBV19 and TRBJ1-5; D might be TRBD1 (5 bases). Germline V CDR1 and CDR2: LNHDA, SQIVND (reference sequence). Trimming pared 7 bases from V and 0 bases from J, leaving 10 bases between. CDR3 size: 14 residues. DNA for the CDR3: TGTGCCAGTAACACGGGGGATAGCAATCAGCCCCAGCATTTT. Protein product: CASNTGDSNQPQHF. The full variable domain, with the rest looked up from reference TRBV19 and TRBJ1-5, is DGGITQSPKYLFRKEGQNVTLSCEQNLNHDAMYWYRQDPGQGLRLIYYSQIVNDFQKGDIAEGYSVSREKKESFPLTVTSAQKNPTAFYLCASNTGDSNQPQHFGDGTRLSIL.

The chain links TRBV2 to TRBJ2-1; TRBD2 is a possible D gene (6 bases). The CDR3 sequence is 17 residues long. The germline V gene encodes CDR1 SNHLY and CDR2 FYNNEI. The ends were cut back, 6 bases at V and 0 bases at J, with 18 bases in the middle. The CDR3 DNA follows: TGTGCCAGCAGCCTCGAACGGGGGTTTACCTCCTACAATGAGCAGTTCTTC. Residues: CASSLERGFTSYNEQFF. The whole variable domain, filled in from reference TRBV2 and TRBJ2-1, reads EPEVTQTPSHQVTQMGQEVILRCVPISNHLYFYWYRQILGQKVEFLVSFYNNEISEKSEIFDDQFSVERPDGSNFTLKIRSTKLEDSAMYFCASSLERGFTSYNEQFFGPGTRLTVL.

The J gene is TRBJ1-4, the V gene TRBV28; D may be TRBD1 (6 bases). The CDR3 is 16 residues long. Germline V gene data show CDR1 as MDHEN and CDR2 as SYDVKM. The V end lost 5 bases, the J end lost 7 bases, and 20 bases lay between the germline ends. CDR3 nucleotides: TGTGCCAGCAGTCCAGCAACAAACAGGGATAGTGAAAAACTGTTTTTT. Its protein product is CASSPATNRDSEKLFF.

This clone was detected a few times. V gene TRBV24-1 combines with J gene TRBJ2-1; possibly TRBD2 for D (5 bases). This CDR3 is 12 amino acids long. V dropped 10 bases and J dropped 5 bases, with 11 bases sitting between them. Germline V CDR1 and CDR2: KGHDR, SFDVKD. CDR3 DNA sequence: TGTGCCACTGGGCGGCGGGACAATGAGCAGTTCTTC. As protein: CATGRRDNEQFF.

V is TRBV19 and J is TRBJ1-1; 7 nucleotides match TRBD1. Germline CDR1 reads LNHDA; CDR2 reads SQIVND (reference sequence). The CDR3 contains 14 residues. Losses at the gene ends were 6 bases for V and 6 bases for J; bases not matched to a gene: 10. The CDR3 DNA reads as TGTGCCAGTAGACCCCGACAGGGTTTTCCTGAAGCTTTCTTT. Protein sequence: CASRPRQGFPEAFF.

This rearrangement joins TRBV6-2 or TRBV6-3 to TRBJ2-7, with D perhaps being TRBD1 or TRBD2 (5 bases each). This CDR3 contains 14 residues. The V end lost 6 bases, the J end lost 3 bases, and 15 bases lay between the germline ends. Germline V lookup: CDR1 MNHEY, CDR2 SVGEGT. Here the CDR3 DNA reads TGTGCCAGCAGCCGGGGCGGAGATAGCTACGAGCAGTACTTC. Its translation: CASSRGGDSYEQYF.

This clone showed up just a few times. This sequence joins TRBV14 and TRBJ1-3; D gene uncertain. The V end was cut by 2 bases, the J end by 0 bases, with 2 bases between. CDR3 length: 13 residues. CDR1 and CDR2 from the germline V gene are SGHDN and FVKESK. CDR3 protein: CASSQNSGNTIYF. The CDR3 DNA sequence: TGTGCCAGCAGCCAAAACTCTGGAAACACCATATATTTT. Full variable domain (rest looked up from reference TRBV14 and TRBJ1-3): EAGVTQFPSHSVIEKGQTVTLRCDPISGHDNLYWYRRVMGKEIKFLLHFVKESKQDESGMPNNRFLAERTGGTYSTLKVQPAELEDSGVYFCASSQNSGNTIYFGEGSWLTVV.

The chain uses TRBV4-3 and TRBJ1-6; tentative D call: TRBD1 (6 bases). Germline loops: CDR1 LGHNA, CDR2 YSLEER. The CDR3 spans 15 residues. Trimming pared 1 base from V and 12 bases from J, leaving 16 bases between. The CDR3 bases are TGCGCCAGCAGCCAAGTGGAACAGGGCGTAGTACCCCTCCACTTT. Translated: CASSQVEQGVVPLHF.

This clone was seen only once. The chain has TRBV30 and TRBJ1-1, with a weak D call TRBD1 (5 bases). V was cut by 0 bases and J by 0 bases, with 8 bases left in between. Per the germline V gene, CDR1 is GTSNPN and CDR2 is SVGIG (reference sequence). The CDR3 is made up of 14 amino acids. Here the CDR3 reads CAWSVGLMNTEAFF. In DNA form, the CDR3 reads TGTGCCTGGAGTGTGGGACTCATGAACACTGAAGCTTTCTTT.

The rearrangement links TRBV19 to TRBJ1-4; TRBD1 aligns across 9 bases. The CDR3 is 14 amino acids. The junction had 4 bases not matched to a gene; V was cut back by 4 bases and J by 7 bases. Germline CDR1 and CDR2: LNHDA and SQIVND (reference sequence). This CDR3 is CASSTATGGEKLFF. In nucleotides, the CDR3 is TGTGCCAGTAGTACCGCGACAGGGGGTGAAAAACTGTTTTTT. Based on the CDR3 plus reference TRBV19 and TRBJ1-4, the full variable domain is DGGITQSPKYLFRKEGQNVTLSCEQNLNHDAMYWYRQDPGQGLRLIYYSQIVNDFQKGDIAEGYSVSREKKESFPLTVTSAQKNPTAFYLCASSTATGGEKLFFGSGTQLSVL.

The chain employs TRBV6-2 or TRBV6-3 and TRBJ2-5; 11 bases fit TRBD2. The junction had 3 bases not matched to a gene; V was cut back by 2 bases and J by 4 bases. Germline values: CDR1 MNHEY, CDR2 SVGEGT. The CDR3 covers 15 residues. The CDR3 nucleotides read TGTGCCAGCAGTTACGAGCTAGCGGGGGGAGAGACCCAGTACTTC. This translates into CASSYELAGGETQYF.